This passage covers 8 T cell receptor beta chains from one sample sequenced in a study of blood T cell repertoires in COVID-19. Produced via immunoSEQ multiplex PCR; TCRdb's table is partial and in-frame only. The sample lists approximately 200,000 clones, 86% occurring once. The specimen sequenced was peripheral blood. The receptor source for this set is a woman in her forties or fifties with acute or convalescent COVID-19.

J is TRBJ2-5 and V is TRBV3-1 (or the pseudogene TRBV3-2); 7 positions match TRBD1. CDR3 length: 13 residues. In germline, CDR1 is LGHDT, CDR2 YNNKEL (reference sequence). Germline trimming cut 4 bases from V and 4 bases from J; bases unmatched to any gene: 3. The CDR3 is CASSRTGPETQYF. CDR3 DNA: TGTGCCAGCAGCCGGACAGGCCCAGAGACCCAGTACTTC.

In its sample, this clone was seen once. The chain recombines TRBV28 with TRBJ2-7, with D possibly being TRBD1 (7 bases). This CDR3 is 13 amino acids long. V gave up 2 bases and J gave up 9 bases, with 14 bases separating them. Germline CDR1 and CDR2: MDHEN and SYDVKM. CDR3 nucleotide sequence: TGTGCCAGCAGTTTAGAGCAGGGGGGATGGCAGTACTTC. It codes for CASSLEQGGWQYF.

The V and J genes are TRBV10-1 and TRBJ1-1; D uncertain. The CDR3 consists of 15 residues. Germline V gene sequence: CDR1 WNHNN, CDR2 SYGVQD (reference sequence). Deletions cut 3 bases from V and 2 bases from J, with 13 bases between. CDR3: CASSDFPDSNTEAFF. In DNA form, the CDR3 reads TGCGCCAGCAGTGATTTTCCAGACTCCAACACTGAAGCTTTCTTT.

In nucleotides, the CDR3 is TGTGCCTGGGTTGATGAACGGGAGATCCGCTACGAGCAGTACTTC. This sequence encodes CAWVDEREIRYEQYF. The chain carries TRBV30 and TRBJ2-7; tentative D call: TRBD2 (6 bases). Germline V CDR1 and CDR2: GTSNPN, SVGIG (reference sequence). V gave up 5 bases and J gave up 3 bases, with 20 bases separating them. CDR3 length equals 15 residues.

The CDR3 loop reads CASSQDSLTSGSRTDTQYF. The CDR3, as DNA: TGCGCCAGCAGCCAAGATTCCCTGACTAGCGGGAGTAGAACAGATACGCAGTATTTT. This rearrangement joins TRBV4-1 to TRBJ2-3; 12 bases match TRBD2. Losses at the gene ends were 0 bases for V and 3 bases for J; bases not matched to a gene: 10. Germline loops: CDR1 MGHRA, CDR2 YSYEKL. This CDR3 comprises 19 residues.

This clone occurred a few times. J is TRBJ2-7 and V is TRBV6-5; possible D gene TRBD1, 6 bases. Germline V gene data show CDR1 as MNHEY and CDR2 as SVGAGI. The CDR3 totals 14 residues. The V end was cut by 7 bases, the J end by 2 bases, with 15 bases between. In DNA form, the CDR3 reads TGTGCCAGCAAATTTGACAGGCGGACCTACGAGCAGTACTTC. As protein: CASKFDRRTYEQYF.

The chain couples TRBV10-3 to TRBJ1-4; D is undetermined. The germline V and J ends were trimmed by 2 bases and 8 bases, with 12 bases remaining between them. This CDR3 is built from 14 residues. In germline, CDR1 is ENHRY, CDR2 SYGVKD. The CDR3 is CAISEPREGEKLFF. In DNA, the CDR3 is TGTGCCATCAGTGAGCCCCGGGAAGGCGAAAAACTGTTTTTT.

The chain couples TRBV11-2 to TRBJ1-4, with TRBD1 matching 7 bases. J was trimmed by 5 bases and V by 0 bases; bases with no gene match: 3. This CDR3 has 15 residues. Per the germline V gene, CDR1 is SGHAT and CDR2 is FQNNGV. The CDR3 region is CASSLDPGGNEKLFF. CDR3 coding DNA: TGTGCCAGCAGCTTAGATCCAGGGGGGAATGAAAAACTGTTTTTT.